A selection of T cell receptor beta chains follows, all from one sample in a study of blood T cell repertoires in COVID-19. The data were produced by immunoSEQ multiplex PCR, yet TCRdb's version contains in-frame clones alone and is incomplete. The sample contains 50,000 to 70,000 clones, approximately 84% of which appear only once. Sequenced: peripheral blood. The receptors were sampled from a man aged 65-85 years with active COVID-19. Both conserved end residues are trimmed from each CDR3.

v_call,j_call,cdr3_aa
TRBV28,TRBJ2-2,ASNSPTDTTGELF
TRBV7-2,TRBJ2-1,ASSPWTGAHNEQF
TRBV10-3,TRBJ2-2,AIRVSGDTGELF
TRBV11-3,TRBJ2-3,ASSPGQGSTDTQY
TRBV3-1/TRBV3-2,TRBJ1-2,ASSQAMGRDGYT
TRBV30,TRBJ1-2,AWSKTAGNYGYT
TRBV20-1,TRBJ1-1,SASGGGTEAF
TRBV21-1,TRBJ2-5,ASSTSGGLAEQETQY
TRBV19,TRBJ1-2,ASSGQGPRGDGYT
TRBV7-2,TRBJ2-7,ASSAGLAASYEQY
TRBV9,TRBJ2-2,ASSLTGSTGELF
TRBV20-1,TRBJ2-1,SLLGHEQF
TRBV28,TRBJ2-7,ASSSGQSYEQY
TRBV7-2,TRBJ2-5,ASSLGVGGGPQETQY
TRBV5-6,TRBJ1-4,ASSFRTATNEKLF
TRBV28,TRBJ1-5,ASSLWTGNQPQH
TRBV5-1,TRBJ2-6,ASSLSVSGANVLT
TRBV5-6,TRBJ2-3,ASSFRDNTDTQY
TRBV7-8,TRBJ2-6,ASSLLAGPLSGANVLT
TRBV18,TRBJ2-5,ASSQGIGLAEETQY
TRBV6-1,TRBJ2-7,ASSEVPSGDEQY
TRBV27,TRBJ1-4,ASSTRGATNEKLF
TRBV7-2,TRBJ2-3,ASSFGGGPGDTQY
TRBV15,TRBJ2-3,ATSRLTDTQY
TRBV18,TRBJ2-1,ASSSGTSEYNEQF
TRBV6-6,TRBJ2-3,ASSSTHKTDTQY
TRBV4-2,TRBJ2-1,ASSQDRTSGRTGRQF
TRBV5-1,TRBJ1-2,ASRDTANYGYT
TRBV6-5,TRBJ1-2,ASSMGQSAYGYT
TRBV18,TRBJ1-1,ASSLTGMNTEAF
TRBV5-1,TRBJ1-1,ASSLQGAEAF
TRBV5-5,TRBJ1-5,ASSPGGGTDQPQH
TRBV4-1,TRBJ1-2,ASSQDRQGFGGYT
TRBV6-6,TRBJ1-4,ASRKGVEGEKLF
TRBV15,TRBJ2-7,ATSGILGTSGPSYEQY
TRBV12-3/TRBV12-4,TRBJ2-3,ASSLRRTDTQY
TRBV28,TRBJ2-7,ASRTGTTYEQY
TRBV10-2,TRBJ2-1,ASSESYSLNEQF
TRBV19,TRBJ2-1,ASSLLSGNEQF
TRBV2,TRBJ1-1,ASSRQGGLNTEAF
TRBV1,TRBJ2-1,TSSHPGSPSYNEQF
TRBV6-6,TRBJ1-5,ASRGHGSGQPQH
TRBV2,TRBJ2-1,ATTPGLARYNEQF
TRBV6-5,TRBJ1-2,AIGQGAWYGYT
TRBV27,TRBJ1-6,ASSPGTGDSPLH
TRBV5-8,TRBJ2-5,ASSPALRGYQETQY
TRBV19,TRBJ1-6,ASSTQRQPASSYNSPLH
TRBV30,TRBJ2-7,AWNPPMRQYEQY
TRBV5-6,TRBJ2-3,ASSLGAGGTDTQY
TRBV6-2/TRBV6-3,TRBJ1-3,ASSSTGSGNTIY
TRBV18,TRBJ2-1,ASEPGLSNIYNEQF
TRBV2,TRBJ2-2,ASSEAPGNTGELF
TRBV9,TRBJ2-2,ASSNTGTSGTGELF